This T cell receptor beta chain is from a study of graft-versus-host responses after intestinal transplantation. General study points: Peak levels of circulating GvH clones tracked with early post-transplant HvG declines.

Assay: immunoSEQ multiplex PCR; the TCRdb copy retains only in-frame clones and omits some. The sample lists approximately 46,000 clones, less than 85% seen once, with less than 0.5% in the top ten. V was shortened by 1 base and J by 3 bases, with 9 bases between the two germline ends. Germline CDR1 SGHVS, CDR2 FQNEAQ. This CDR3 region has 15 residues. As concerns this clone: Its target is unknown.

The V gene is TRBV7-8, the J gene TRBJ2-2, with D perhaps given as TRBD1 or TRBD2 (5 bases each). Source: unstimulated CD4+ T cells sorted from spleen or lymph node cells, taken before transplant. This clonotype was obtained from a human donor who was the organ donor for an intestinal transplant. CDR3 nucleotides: TGTGCCAGCAGCTTAGTCGGGGCTGACACCGGGGAGCTGTTTTTT. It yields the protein CASSLVGADTGELFF.